This T cell receptor (beta chain) was documented in a study of cytomegalovirus exposure and HLA in healthy donors. This CDR3 is 14 amino acids long. The V and J ends lost 3 bases and 7 bases, in that order; junction bases with no gene match: 6. Germline CDR1 is SGDLS and CDR2 is YYNGEE. 60 Vbeta and 13 Jbeta primers were used in PCR. The data were produced by immunoSEQ multiplex PCR, yet TCRdb's version contains in-frame clones alone and is incomplete. The repertoire holds just under 70,000 clones, with 80% to 90% as singletons. The sequencing sample was made of PBMCs. This chain connects TRBV9 to TRBJ1-1; TRBD1 agrees at 10 bases. This receptor was obtained from a human donor in good health. CDR3 region: CASSARQGANEAFF. The CDR3, as DNA: TGTGCCAGCAGCGCTCGACAGGGGGCGAATGAAGCTTTCTTT.